The 6 T cell receptor beta chains below come from one sample, sequenced in a study of regulatory T cells in long-lasting Graves disease. As to time point: newly diagnosed GD, antithyroid drugs for less than 3 months. PBMC-derived RNA was used for the TCR library. CDR3-region Arm-PCR and iRepertoire HTBI primers produced the TCR beta libraries. TCRdb re-derived calls from the multiplex PCR reads in MiXCR, one entry per CDR3 protein. The repertoire holds 600,000 to 650,000 distinct CDR3 sequences, with 15% to 20% as singletons. The data were also submitted as part of a second study, on T cells in Graves' hyperthyroidism and ophthalmopathy.

The sequenced sample was peripheral blood mononuclear cells (PBMCs), obtained at new diagnosis, from a patient treated with antithyroid drugs. Receptor source: a young woman with Graves disease.

This clonotype was found many times. The J gene is TRBJ2-1, the V gene TRBV27; D unclear. Looked up from germline, CDR1 is MNHEY and CDR2 is SMNVEV (reference sequence). V was clipped by 5 bases and J by 0 bases, with 11 bases between them. The CDR3 spans 15 residues. The CDR3 bases are TGTGCCAGCAGTGTCGGTCCCAGCTCCTACAATGAGCAGTTCTTC. Protein: CASSVGPSSYNEQFF.

Turning to this clonotype: One junction end disagrees with the germline gene, perhaps due to a read error. V is TRBV2 and J is TRBJ2-4; 11 bases match TRBD2. Germline V gene data show CDR1 as SNHLY and CDR2 as FYNNEI. This CDR3 has 13 amino acids. The CDR3: CASSELAGGRGEF. CDR3 nucleotide sequence: TGTGCCAGCAGTGAATTAGCGGGGGGGAGGGGAGAATTC.

This clonotype was counted ten times or more. J is TRBJ1-1 and V is TRBV19, with D perhaps TRBD1 (5 bases). Trimming stripped 3 bases from V and 3 bases from J, with 17 bases between. CDR1 is LNHDA, CDR2 SQIVND, per germline (reference sequence). The CDR3 length is 16 residues. The CDR3 DNA reads as TGTGCCAGTAGTATCCAAGGGGCCCTGTGGGACACTGAAGCTTTCTTT. Protein product: CASSIQGALWDTEAFF.

This chain connects TRBV7-6 to TRBJ2-3; 7 bases fit TRBD1. Germline CDR1 SGHVS, CDR2 FNYEAQ. The V segment lost 5 bases and the J segment 6 bases; nucleotides outside the gene matches: 8. The CDR3 spans 14 residues. Here the CDR3 DNA reads TGTGCCAGCAGCAAAGACAGGGCGGAGGATACGCAGTATTTT. Protein product: CASSKDRAEDTQYF.

The chain joins TRBV6-2 or TRBV6-3 to TRBJ2-1; D not resolved. V was cut by 7 bases and J by 7 bases, with 20 bases left in between. CDR1 MNHEY and CDR2 SVGEGT come from the germline V gene. This CDR3 is 15 amino acids long. The CDR3 reads CASIKGSWGVNEQFF. The CDR3 coding sequence is TGTGCCAGCATTAAAGGAAGCTGGGGTGTGAATGAGCAGTTCTTC.

At least ten counts were recorded for this clonotype. The chain joins TRBV28 to TRBJ2-1; 9 nucleotides agree with TRBD2. In germline, CDR1 is MDHEN, CDR2 SYDVKM. The CDR3 totals 15 residues. The trim removed 5 bases at V and 12 bases at J, leaving 14 bases unmatched. CDR3 in DNA: TGTGCCAGCAGTCCTGGCCAGGGCGGGAGGGCCGGGCAGTTCTTC. Translation gives CASSPGQGGRAGQFF.